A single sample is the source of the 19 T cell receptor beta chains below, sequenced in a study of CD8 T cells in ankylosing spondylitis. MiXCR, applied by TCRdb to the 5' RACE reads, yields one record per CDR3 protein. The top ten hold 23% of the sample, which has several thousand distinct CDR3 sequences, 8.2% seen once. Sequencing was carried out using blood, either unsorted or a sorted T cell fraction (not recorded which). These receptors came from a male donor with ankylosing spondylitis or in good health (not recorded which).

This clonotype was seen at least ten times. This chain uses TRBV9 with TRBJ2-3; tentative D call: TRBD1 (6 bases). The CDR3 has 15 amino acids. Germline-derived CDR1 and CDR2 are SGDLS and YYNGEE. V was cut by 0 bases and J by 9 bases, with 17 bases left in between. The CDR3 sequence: CASSVVPGTTKTQYF. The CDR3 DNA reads TGTGCCAGCAGCGTAGTTCCCGGGACAACCAAAACGCAGTATTTT.

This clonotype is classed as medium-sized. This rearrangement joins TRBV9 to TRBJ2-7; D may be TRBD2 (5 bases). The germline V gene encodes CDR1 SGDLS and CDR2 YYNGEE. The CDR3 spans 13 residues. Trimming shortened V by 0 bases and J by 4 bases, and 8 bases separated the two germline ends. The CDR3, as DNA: TGTGCCAGCAGCGTAGCGCCGGGGTACGAGCAGTACGTC. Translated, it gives CASSVAPGYEQYV.

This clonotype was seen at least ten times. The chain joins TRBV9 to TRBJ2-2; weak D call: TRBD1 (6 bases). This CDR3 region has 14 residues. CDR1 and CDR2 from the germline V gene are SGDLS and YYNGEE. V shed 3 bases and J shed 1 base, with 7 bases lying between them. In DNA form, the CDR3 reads TGTGCCAGCAGCGCGGGACAGAACACCGGGGAGCTGTTTTTT. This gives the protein CASSAGQNTGELFF.

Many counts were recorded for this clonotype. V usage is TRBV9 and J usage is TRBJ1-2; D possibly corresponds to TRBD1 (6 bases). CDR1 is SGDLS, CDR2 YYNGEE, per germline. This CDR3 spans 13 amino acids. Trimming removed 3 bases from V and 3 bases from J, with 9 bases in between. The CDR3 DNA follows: TGTGCCAGCAGCGCAACAGGGTACTATGGCTACACCTTC. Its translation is CASSATGYYGYTF.

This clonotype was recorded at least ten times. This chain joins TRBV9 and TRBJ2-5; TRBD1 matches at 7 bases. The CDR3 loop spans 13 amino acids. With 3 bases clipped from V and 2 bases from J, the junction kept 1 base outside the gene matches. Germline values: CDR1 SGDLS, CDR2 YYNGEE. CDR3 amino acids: CASSAGQQETQYF. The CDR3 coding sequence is TGTGCCAGCAGCGCGGGACAGCAAGAGACCCAGTACTTC.

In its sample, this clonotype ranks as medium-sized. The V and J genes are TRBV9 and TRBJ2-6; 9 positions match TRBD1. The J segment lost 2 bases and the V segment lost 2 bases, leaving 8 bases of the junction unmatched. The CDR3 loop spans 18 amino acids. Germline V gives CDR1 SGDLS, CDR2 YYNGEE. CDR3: CASSVYRGRIAGANVLTF. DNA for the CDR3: TGTGCCAGCAGCGTCTACAGGGGGCGGATCGCTGGGGCCAACGTCCTGACTTTC. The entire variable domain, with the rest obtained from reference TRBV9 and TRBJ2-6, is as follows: DSGVTQTPKHLITATGQRVTLRCSPRSGDLSVYWYQQSLDQGLQFLIQYYNGEERAKGNILERFSAQQFPDLHSELNLSSLELGDSALYFCASSVYRGRIAGANVLTFGAGSRLTVL.

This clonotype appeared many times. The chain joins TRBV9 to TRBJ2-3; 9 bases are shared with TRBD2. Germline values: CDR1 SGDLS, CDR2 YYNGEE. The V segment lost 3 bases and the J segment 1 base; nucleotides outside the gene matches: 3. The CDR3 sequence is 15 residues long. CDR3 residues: CASSDVAGGTDTQYF. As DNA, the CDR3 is TGTGCCAGCAGCGACGTAGCGGGGGGCACAGATACGCAGTATTTT.

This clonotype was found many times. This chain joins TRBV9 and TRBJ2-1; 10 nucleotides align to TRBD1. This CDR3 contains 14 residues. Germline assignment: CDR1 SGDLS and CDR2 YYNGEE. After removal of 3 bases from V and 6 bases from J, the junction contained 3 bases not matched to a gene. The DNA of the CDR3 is TGTGCCAGCAGCGGGGACAGGGGAGGCAATGAGCAGTTCTTC. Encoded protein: CASSGDRGGNEQFF.

CDR3 coding DNA: TGTGCCAGCAGCGTAGAAGGTGGCTGGGGGTACAATGAGCAGTTCTTC. Amino acid sequence: CASSVEGGWGYNEQFF. This chain connects TRBV9 to TRBJ2-1, with D possibly called TRBD1 or TRBD2 (5 bases each). The germline V gene has CDR1 SGDLS and CDR2 YYNGEE. V was cut by 0 bases and J by 4 bases, with 14 bases left in between. The CDR3 covers 16 residues.

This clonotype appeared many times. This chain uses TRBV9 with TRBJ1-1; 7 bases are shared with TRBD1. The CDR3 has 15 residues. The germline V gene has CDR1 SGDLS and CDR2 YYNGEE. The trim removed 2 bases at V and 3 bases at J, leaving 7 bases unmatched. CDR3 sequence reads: CASSVEGQSDTEAFF. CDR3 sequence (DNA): TGTGCCAGCAGCGTGGAGGGACAGTCGGACACTGAAGCTTTCTTT.

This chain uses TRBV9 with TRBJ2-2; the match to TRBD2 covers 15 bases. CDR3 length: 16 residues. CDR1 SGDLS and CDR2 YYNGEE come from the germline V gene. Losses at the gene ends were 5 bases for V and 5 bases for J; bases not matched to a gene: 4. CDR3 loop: CASSGTSGGRTGELFF. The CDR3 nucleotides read TGTGCCAGCAGTGGGACTAGCGGGGGGCGGACCGGGGAGCTGTTTTTT.

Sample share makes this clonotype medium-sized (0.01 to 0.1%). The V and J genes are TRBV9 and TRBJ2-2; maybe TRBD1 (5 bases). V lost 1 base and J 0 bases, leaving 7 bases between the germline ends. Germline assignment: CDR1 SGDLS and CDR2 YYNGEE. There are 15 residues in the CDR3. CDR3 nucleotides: TGTGCCAGCAGCGTAACCAGGGCGAACACCGGGGAGCTGTTTTTT. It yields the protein CASSVTRANTGELFF.

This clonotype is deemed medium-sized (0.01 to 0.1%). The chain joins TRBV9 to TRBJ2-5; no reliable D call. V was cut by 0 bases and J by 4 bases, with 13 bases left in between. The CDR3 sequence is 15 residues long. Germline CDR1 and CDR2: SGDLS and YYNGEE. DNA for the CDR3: TGTGCCAGCAGCGTAGCTACGGCAGTCGGAGAGACCCAGTACTTC. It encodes CASSVATAVGETQYF.

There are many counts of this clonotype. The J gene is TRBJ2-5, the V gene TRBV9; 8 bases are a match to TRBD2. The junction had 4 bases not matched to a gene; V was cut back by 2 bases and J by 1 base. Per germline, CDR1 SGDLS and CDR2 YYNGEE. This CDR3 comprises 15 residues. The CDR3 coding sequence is TGTGCCAGCAGCGTTTCGGGGGGGATCCAAGAGACCCAGTACTTC. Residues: CASSVSGGIQETQYF. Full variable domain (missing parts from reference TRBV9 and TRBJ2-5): DSGVTQTPKHLITATGQRVTLRCSPRSGDLSVYWYQQSLDQGLQFLIQYYNGEERAKGNILERFSAQQFPDLHSELNLSSLELGDSALYFCASSVSGGIQETQYFGPGTRLLVL.

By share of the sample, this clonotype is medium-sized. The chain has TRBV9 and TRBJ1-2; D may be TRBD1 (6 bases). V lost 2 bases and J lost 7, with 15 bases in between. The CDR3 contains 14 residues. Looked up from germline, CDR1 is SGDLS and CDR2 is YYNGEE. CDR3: CASSVGDTGPGYTF. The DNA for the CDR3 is TGTGCCAGCAGCGTCGGGGACACCGGACCTGGCTACACCTTC.

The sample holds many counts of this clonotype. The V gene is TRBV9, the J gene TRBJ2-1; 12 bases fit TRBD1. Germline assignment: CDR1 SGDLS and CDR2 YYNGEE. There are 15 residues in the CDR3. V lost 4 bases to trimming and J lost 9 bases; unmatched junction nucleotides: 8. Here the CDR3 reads CASSKRDRGQGEQFF. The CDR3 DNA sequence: TGTGCCAGCAGCAAACGGGACAGGGGGCAGGGTGAGCAGTTCTTC.

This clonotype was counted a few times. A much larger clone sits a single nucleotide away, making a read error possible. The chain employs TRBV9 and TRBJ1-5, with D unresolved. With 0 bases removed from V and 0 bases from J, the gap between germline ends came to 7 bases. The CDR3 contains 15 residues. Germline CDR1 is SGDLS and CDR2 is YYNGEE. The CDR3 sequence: CASSVDGNSNQPQHF. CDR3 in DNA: TGTGCCAGCAGCGTAGACGGAAATAGCAATCAGCCCCAGCATTTT. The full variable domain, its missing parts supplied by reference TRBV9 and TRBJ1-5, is DSGVTQTPKHLITATGQRVTLRCSPRSGDLSVYWYQQSLDQGLQFLIQYYNGEERAKGNILERFSAQQFPDLHSELNLSSLELGDSALYFCASSVDGNSNQPQHFGDGTRLSIL.

The CDR3 coding sequence is TGTGCCAGCAGCGGAGCCCCCTCTTACGCGGGGGACTCCTACAATGAGCAGTTCTTC. This translates into CASSGAPSYAGDSYNEQFF. This chain connects TRBV9 to TRBJ2-1; 7 bases are a match to TRBD2. Germline-derived CDR1 and CDR2 are SGDLS and YYNGEE. There are 19 residues in the CDR3. V was clipped by 3 bases and J by 0 bases; unmatched bases: 15.

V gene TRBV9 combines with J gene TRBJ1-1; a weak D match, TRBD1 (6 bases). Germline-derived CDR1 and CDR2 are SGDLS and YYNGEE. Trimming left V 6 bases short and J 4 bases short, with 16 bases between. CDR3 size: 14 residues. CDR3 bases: TGTGCCAGCACCCGAGGGGGGGCAGGCACTGAAGCTTTCTTT. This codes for CASTRGGAGTEAFF.